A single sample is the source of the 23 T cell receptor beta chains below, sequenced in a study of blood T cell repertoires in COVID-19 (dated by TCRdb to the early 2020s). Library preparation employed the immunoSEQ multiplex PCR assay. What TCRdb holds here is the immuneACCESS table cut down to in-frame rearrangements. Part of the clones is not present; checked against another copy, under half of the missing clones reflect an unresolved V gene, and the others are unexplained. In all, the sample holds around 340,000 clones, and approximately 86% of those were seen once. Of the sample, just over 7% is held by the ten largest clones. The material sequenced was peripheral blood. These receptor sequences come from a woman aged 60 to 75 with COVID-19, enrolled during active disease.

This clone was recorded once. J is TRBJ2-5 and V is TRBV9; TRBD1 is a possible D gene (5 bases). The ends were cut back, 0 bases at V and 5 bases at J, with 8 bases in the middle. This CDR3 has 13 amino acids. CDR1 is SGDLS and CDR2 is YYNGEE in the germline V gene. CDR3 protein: CASSVVGDETQYF. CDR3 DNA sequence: TGTGCCAGCAGCGTAGTAGGGGATGAGACCCAGTACTTC.

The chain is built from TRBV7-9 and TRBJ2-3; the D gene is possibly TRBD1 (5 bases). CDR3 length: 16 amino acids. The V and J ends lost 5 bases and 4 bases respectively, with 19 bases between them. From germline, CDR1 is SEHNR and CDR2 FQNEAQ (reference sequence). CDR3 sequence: CASSPQVGRDADTQYF. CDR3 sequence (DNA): TGTGCCAGCAGCCCCCAGGTTGGCAGGGATGCAGATACGCAGTATTTT.

This chain's CDR3 is CASSQSKVQGTYEQYF. CDR3 bases: TGCGCCAGCAGTCAATCAAAGGTCCAGGGGACCTACGAGCAGTACTTC. The chain is built from TRBV23-1 and TRBJ2-7, with TRBD1 as a possible D gene (6 bases). TRBV23-1 is an open reading frame whose function is uncertain. CDR3 length equals 16 residues. The V and J ends lost 0 bases and 2 bases respectively, with 14 bases between them.

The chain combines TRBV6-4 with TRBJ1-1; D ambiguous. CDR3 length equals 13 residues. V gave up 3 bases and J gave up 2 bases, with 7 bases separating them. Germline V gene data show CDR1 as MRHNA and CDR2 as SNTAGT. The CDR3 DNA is TGTGCCAGCAGTGATCAGGTTAACACTGAAGCTTTCTTT. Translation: CASSDQVNTEAFF.

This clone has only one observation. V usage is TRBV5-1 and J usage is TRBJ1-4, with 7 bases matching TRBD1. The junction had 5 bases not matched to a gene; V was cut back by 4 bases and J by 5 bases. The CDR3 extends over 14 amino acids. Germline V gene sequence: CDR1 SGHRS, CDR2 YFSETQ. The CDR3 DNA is TGCGCCAGCAGCAGCCAGGGGGGAAATGAAAAACTGTTTTTT. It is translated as CASSSQGGNEKLFF. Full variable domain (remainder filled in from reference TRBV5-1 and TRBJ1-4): KAGVTQTPRYLIKTRGQQVTLSCSPISGHRSVSWYQQTPGQGLQFLFEYFSETQRNKGNFPGRFSGRQFSNSRSEMNVSTLELGDSALYLCASSSQGGNEKLFFGSGTQLSVL.

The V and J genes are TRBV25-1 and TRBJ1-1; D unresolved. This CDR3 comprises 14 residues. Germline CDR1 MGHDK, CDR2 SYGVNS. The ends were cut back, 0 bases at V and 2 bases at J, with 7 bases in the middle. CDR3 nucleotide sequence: TGTGCCAGCAGTGAATACGGTCGTAACACTGAAGCTTTCTTT. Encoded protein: CASSEYGRNTEAFF. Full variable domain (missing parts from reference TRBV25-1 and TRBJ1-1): EADIYQTPRYLVIGTGKKITLECSQTMGHDKMYWYQQDPGMELHLIHYSYGVNSTEKGDLSSESTVSRIRTEHFPLTLESARPSHTSQYLCASSEYGRNTEAFFGQGTRLTVV.

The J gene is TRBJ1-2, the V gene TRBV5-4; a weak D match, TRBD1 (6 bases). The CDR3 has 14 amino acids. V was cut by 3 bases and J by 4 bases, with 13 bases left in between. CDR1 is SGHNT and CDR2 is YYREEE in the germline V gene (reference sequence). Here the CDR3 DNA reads TGTGCCAGCAGCTCTTGGACAGCTAGCTATGGCTACACCTTC. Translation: CASSSWTASYGYTF.

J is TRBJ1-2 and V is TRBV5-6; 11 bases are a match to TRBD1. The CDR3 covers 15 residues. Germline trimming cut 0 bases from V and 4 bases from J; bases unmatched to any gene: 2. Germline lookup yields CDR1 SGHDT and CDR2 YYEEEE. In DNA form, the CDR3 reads TGTGCCAGCAGCTTGGTGGACAGGGGGCTCTATGGCTACACCTTC. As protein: CASSLVDRGLYGYTF.

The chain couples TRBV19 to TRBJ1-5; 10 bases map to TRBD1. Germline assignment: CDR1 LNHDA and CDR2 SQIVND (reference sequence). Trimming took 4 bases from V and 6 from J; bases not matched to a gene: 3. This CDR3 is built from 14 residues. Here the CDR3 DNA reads TGTGCCAGTAGTAGGGGACAGGGGTTTCAGCCCCAGCATTTT. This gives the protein CASSRGQGFQPQHF.

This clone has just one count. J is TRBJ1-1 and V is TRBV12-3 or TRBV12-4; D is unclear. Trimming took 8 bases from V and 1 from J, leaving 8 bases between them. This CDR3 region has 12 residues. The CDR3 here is CASGTGNTEAFF. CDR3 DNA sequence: TGTGCCAGCGGAACGGGGAACACTGAAGCTTTCTTT.

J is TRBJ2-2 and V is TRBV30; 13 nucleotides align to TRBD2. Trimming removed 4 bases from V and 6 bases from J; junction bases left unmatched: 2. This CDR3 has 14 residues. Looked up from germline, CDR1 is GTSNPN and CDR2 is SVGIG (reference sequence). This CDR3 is CAWITSGGAGELFF. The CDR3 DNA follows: TGTGCCTGGATCACTAGCGGGGGGGCCGGGGAGCTGTTTTTT.

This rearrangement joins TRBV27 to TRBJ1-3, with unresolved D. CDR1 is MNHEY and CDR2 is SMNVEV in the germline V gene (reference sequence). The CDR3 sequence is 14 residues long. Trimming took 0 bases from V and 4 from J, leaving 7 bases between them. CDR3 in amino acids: CASSLSGLGNTIYF. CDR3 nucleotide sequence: TGTGCCAGCAGTTTATCTGGGCTCGGAAACACCATATATTTT.

The CDR3 spells CASSLVGGSHNEQFF. CDR3 in DNA: TGTGCCAGCAGCTTAGTCGGGGGGAGCCACAATGAGCAGTTCTTC. The genes are TRBV7-9 and TRBJ2-1; 7 bases map to TRBD2. Trimming took 1 base from V and 5 from J; bases not matched to a gene: 5. The germline V gene encodes CDR1 SEHNR and CDR2 FQNEAQ (reference sequence). CDR3 length equals 15 residues.

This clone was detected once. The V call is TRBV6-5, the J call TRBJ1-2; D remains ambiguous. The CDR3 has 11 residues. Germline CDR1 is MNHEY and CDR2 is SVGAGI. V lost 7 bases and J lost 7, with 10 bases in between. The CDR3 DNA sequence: TGTGCCAGCAAGTGGGAGGGTGGCTACACCTTC. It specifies CASKWEGGYTF.

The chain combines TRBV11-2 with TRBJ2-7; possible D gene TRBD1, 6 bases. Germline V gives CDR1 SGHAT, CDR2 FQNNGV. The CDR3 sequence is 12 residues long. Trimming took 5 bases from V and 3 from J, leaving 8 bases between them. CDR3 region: CASSRGGYEQYF. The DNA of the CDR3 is TGTGCCAGCAGCCGAGGGGGCTACGAGCAGTACTTC.

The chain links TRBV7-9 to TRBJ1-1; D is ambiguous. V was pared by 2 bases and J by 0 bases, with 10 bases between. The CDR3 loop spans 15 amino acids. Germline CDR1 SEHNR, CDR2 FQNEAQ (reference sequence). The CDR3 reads CASSLRKAMNTEAFF. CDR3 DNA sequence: TGTGCCAGCAGCTTAAGGAAAGCGATGAACACTGAAGCTTTCTTT.

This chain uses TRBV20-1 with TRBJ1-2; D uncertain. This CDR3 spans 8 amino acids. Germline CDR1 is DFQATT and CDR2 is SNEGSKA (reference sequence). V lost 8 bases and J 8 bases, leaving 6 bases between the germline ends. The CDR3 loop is CSPSGYTF. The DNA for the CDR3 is TGCAGTCCGTCCGGCTACACCTTC.

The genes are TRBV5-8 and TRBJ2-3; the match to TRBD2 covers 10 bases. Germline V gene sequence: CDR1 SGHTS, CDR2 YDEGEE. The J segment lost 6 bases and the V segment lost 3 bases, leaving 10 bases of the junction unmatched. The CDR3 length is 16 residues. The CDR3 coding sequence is TGTGCCAGCAGCTCTTCTAGCGGGGGCGGTTGGGATACGCAGTATTTT. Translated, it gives CASSSSSGGGWDTQYF.

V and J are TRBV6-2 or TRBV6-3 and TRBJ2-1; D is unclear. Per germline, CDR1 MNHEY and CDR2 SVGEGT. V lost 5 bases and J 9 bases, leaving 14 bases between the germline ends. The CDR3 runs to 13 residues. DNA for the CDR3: TGTGCCAGCAGTACCAACTACATCCCTGAGCAGTTCTTC. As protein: CASSTNYIPEQFF.

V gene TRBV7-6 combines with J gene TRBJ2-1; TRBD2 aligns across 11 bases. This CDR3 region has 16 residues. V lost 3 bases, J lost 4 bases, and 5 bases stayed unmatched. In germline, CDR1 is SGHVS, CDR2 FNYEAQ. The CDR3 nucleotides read TGTGCCAGCAGCTTGGCCGGGACTAGCGGTTACAATGAGCAGTTCTTC. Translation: CASSLAGTSGYNEQFF. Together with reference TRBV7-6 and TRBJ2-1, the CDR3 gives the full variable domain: GAGVSQSPRYKVTKRGQDVALRCDPISGHVSLYWYRQALGQGPEFLTYFNYEAQQDKSGLPNDRFSAERPEGSISTLTIQRTEQRDSAMYRCASSLAGTSGYNEQFFGPGTRLTVL.

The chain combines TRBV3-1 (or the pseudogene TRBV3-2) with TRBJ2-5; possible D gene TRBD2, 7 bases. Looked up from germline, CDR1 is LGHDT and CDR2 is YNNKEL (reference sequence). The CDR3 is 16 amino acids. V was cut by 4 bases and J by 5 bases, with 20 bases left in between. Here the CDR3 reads CASSRWLGGRAETQYF. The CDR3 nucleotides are TGTGCCAGCAGCCGATGGCTAGGGGGGAGGGCGGAGACCCAGTACTTC.

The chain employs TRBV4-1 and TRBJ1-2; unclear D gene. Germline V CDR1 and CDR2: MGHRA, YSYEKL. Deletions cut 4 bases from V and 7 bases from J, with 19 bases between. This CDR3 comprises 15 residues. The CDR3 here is CASSLHTNLPGGYTF. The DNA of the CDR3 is TGCGCCAGCAGCCTGCATACGAACCTCCCGGGTGGCTACACCTTC.

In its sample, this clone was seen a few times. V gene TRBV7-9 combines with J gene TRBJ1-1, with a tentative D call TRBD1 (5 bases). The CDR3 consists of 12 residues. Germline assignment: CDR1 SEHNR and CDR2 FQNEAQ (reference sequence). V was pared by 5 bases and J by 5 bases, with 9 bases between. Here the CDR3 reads CASSPRDTEAFF. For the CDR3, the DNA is TGTGCCAGCAGCCCCAGGGATACTGAAGCTTTCTTT.